A selection of T cell receptor beta chains follows, all from one sample in a study of T cells in tuberculosis. TCRdb's table, derived via immunoSEQ multiplex PCR, lists solely in-frame clones and lacks some. Here the sample spans about 43,000 clones, around 94% being singletons. The sample taken for sequencing was PBMCs. The receptor set was obtained from a donor aged 10 to 29 with latent tuberculosis or without tuberculosis infection. Some clones in this sample may be carry-over from other donors' samples. CDR3s include the opening cysteine and the closing phenylalanine or tryptophan. Fields, in order: V gene, D gene, J gene, clone size, CDR3 DNA, CDR3 protein. The D gene is left open where the match is weak. Only part of the rows carry a size: once, few, many, or a class if the clone is expanded.

TRBV7-2	-	TRBJ1-1	-	TGTGCCAGCAGTCAATCGGGGACCACAGGGCTGAACACTGAAGCTTTCTTT	CASSQSGTTGLNTEAFF
TRBV11-2	TRBD2	TRBJ2-5	once	TGTGCCAGCAGTTATAGATCCATAGCGGGAGTCGGAGAGACCCAGTACTTC	CASSYRSIAGVGETQYF
TRBV4-1	-	TRBJ2-7	-	TGCGCCAGCAGCCAAGCCGGGATCCTCGGCGAGCAGTACTTC	CASSQAGILGEQYF
TRBV4-3	TRBD2	TRBJ2-7	-	TGCGCCAGCAGCCAAGTACTTGCGGGAGGCTCGGAAGAGCAGTACTTC	CASSQVLAGGSEEQYF
TRBV5-4	-	TRBJ1-1	-	TGTGCCAGCGGATACGACAGGAACACTGAAGCTTTCTTT	CASGYDRNTEAFF
TRBV7-2	-	TRBJ1-1	once	TGTGCCAGCAGCTTATTTGGACAAACGAACACTGAAGCTTTCTTT	CASSLFGQTNTEAFF
TRBV5-3	TRBD1	TRBJ2-1	-	TGTGCCAGAAGCCAACCAGACAGGGACATCGGATCCTACAATGAGCAGTTCTTC	CARSQPDRDIGSYNEQFF
TRBV7-9	-	TRBJ2-7	-	TGTGCCAGCAGCCGCGACAGCGCATCCTACGAGCAGTACTTC	CASSRDSASYEQYF
TRBV7-8	TRBD1	TRBJ1-5	-	TGTGCCAGCAGCCCTAGGCAGACAGGGGCCCTTCAGCCCCAGCATTTT	CASSPRQTGALQPQHF
TRBV4-1	TRBD1	TRBJ2-3	-	TGCGCCAGCAGCCAAGATTGGGGGACAGGGTTCACAGATACGCAGTATTTT	CASSQDWGTGFTDTQYF
TRBV4-3	TRBD1	TRBJ1-5	-	TGCGCCAGCAGCCCATACAGGGGCCGGAATCAGCCCCAGCATTTT	CASSPYRGRNQPQHF
TRBV9	TRBD1	TRBJ2-1	-	TGTGCCAGCAGCGTAGAAGGGACAGGGAACAATGAGCAGTTCTTC	CASSVEGTGNNEQFF
TRBV6-1	TRBD1	TRBJ1-5	-	TGTGCCAGCTCCTCCGGGACAGCAGTCAATCAGCCCCAGCATTTT	CASSSGTAVNQPQHF
TRBV7-9	-	TRBJ2-3	-	TGTGCCAGCAGCCTATACGGAGATACGCAGTATTTT	CASSLYGDTQYF
TRBV9	-	TRBJ1-4	-	TGTGCCAGCAGCGTAGGGGGTGACTATTTTAATGAAAAACTGTTTTTT	CASSVGGDYFNEKLFF
TRBV30	-	TRBJ2-7	-	TGTGCCTGGAGGAAGGGAGGGGGGTACGAGCAGTACTTC	CAWRKGGGYEQYF
TRBV25-1	-	TRBJ2-5	-	TGTGCCAGCAGTGAAGGAGGGTCGGACACCCGGTACCAAGAGACCCAGTACTTC	CASSEGGSDTRYQETQYF
TRBV5-1	-	TRBJ2-5	-	TGCGCCAGCAGCTTGCGAGGGGGTAGGGGAGAGACCCAGTACTTC	CASSLRGGRGETQYF
TRBV2	-	TRBJ1-2	few	TGTGCCAGCAGTCCCGACAACAACTATGGCTACACCTTC	CASSPDNNYGYTF
TRBV21-1	-	TRBJ1-1	-	TGTGCCAGCAGCGACGACATCGGTGGGAACACTGAAGCTTTCTTT	CASSDDIGGNTEAFF
TRBV30	TRBD1	TRBJ1-1	-	TGTGCCTGGAATTTTGGGACAGCGAACACTGAAGCTTTCTTT	CAWNFGTANTEAFF
TRBV6-1	TRBD2	TRBJ2-1	-	TGTGCCAGCAGTTCTAGCGGGAATCCTCGGGATGAGCAGTTCTTC	CASSSSGNPRDEQFF
TRBV4-3	TRBD1	TRBJ1-1	-	TGCGCCAGCAGCCAAGGTTACAGGGGAACTGAAGCTTTCTTT	CASSQGYRGTEAFF
TRBV5-1	-	TRBJ2-2	-	TGCGCCAGCGGTGACACCGACACCGGGGAGCTGTTTTTT	CASGDTDTGELFF
TRBV2	TRBD2	TRBJ2-7	-	TGTGCCAGCAGTGAGGGAATGCGGGAGGGCCCGAGTTACGAGCAGTACTTC	CASSEGMREGPSYEQYF
TRBV30	TRBD1	TRBJ1-3	-	TGTGCCTGGAGGCCTAAATTAACAGGGGCCTCAAGAAACACCATATATTTT	CAWRPKLTGASRNTIYF
TRBV6-4	-	TRBJ2-2	-	TGTGCCAGCAAGACAGAGGGAGGGAACACCGGGGAGCTGTTTTTT	CASKTEGGNTGELFF
TRBV7-9	TRBD2	TRBJ2-3	-	TGTGCCAGCAGCTTGTCCGGGGGGGATACGCAGTATTTT	CASSLSGGDTQYF
TRBV9	TRBD2	TRBJ2-3	-	TGTGCCAGCAGCCCCATGTTCTCAGGAGCGGGAGTTGGAGATACGCAGTATTTT	CASSPMFSGAGVGDTQYF
TRBV7-6	-	TRBJ2-1	-	TGTGCCAGCAGCTTAGCCTCCAGTGAGGGAGGCTCCTACAATGAGCAGTTCTTC	CASSLASSEGGSYNEQFF
TRBV5-4	-	TRBJ2-7	-	TGTGCCAGCAGCATCCTGAGGGTAAACAATGACGAGCAGTACTTC	CASSILRVNNDEQYF
TRBV4-3	-	TRBJ2-7	-	TGCGCCAGCAGCCAAGAGGTGACAGCCCGTTCCTACGAGCAGTACTTC	CASSQEVTARSYEQYF
TRBV20-1	-	TRBJ2-7	-	TGCAGTGCCTTCCGGGAAGGCGAGCAGTACTTC	CSAFREGEQYF
TRBV6-6	-	TRBJ2-7	-	TGTGCCAGCAGTTACCCTTCGACAGTTGTTGACGAGCAGTACTTC	CASSYPSTVVDEQYF
TRBV20-1	-	TRBJ2-1	-	TGCAGTGCAAGGGAGGTGGGTGAGCAGTTCTTC	CSAREVGEQFF
TRBV7-6	-	TRBJ2-2	-	TGTGCCAGCAGCAAACCAACGGAGAGCGCGAACACCGGGGAGCTGTTTTTT	CASSKPTESANTGELFF
TRBV30	TRBD1	TRBJ2-1	-	TGTGCCTGGAGTGCCGGGACAGGGGGCTGGAATGAGCAGTTCTTC	CAWSAGTGGWNEQFF
TRBV15	TRBD2	TRBJ2-7	-	TGTGCCACCAGCAGGACCCATAGCGGGAGGGCCTACGAGCAGTACTTC	CATSRTHSGRAYEQYF
TRBV11-2	TRBD2	TRBJ2-7	-	TGTGCCAGCAGCCGATTGGGACTAGCGGGGACCTACGAGCAGTACTTC	CASSRLGLAGTYEQYF
TRBV7-2	TRBD2	TRBJ2-2	-	TGTGCCAGCAGCCCGGGAGGGGGGCGGCGAGGCGGGGAGCTGTTTTTT	CASSPGGGRRGGELFF
TRBV7-8	TRBD2	TRBJ2-6	few	TGTGCCAGCAGCTTAGGGTCCTCGGGACTACCTTCTGGGGCCAACGTCCTGACTTTC	CASSLGSSGLPSGANVLTF
TRBV4-1	TRBD1	TRBJ2-2	-	TGCGCCAGCAGCCAAGCAACAGGGGGTATTGGCACCGGGGAGCTGTTTTTT	CASSQATGGIGTGELFF
TRBV19	TRBD2	TRBJ2-2	-	TGTGCCAGTAGACACCTCCAGCGGGAGGGCACCGGGGAGCTGTTTTTT	CASRHLQREGTGELFF
TRBV4-2	-	TRBJ2-1	-	TGTGCCAGCAGCCAAGCGGAGGAGCAGTTCTTC	CASSQAEEQFF
TRBV6-5	-	TRBJ2-7	-	TGTGCCAGCAGTTACTCGTCTCAGCCCCGGGTCCACGAGCAGTACTTC	CASSYSSQPRVHEQYF
TRBV6-6	TRBD1	TRBJ2-7	-	TGTGCCAGCACCAATGGGGACAGGGCCTACGAGCAGTACTTC	CASTNGDRAYEQYF
TRBV6-5	-	TRBJ1-3	-	TGTGCCAGCGTGTCGGGAAACACCATATATTTT	CASVSGNTIYF
TRBV5-8	-	TRBJ1-4	-	TGTGCCAGCAGTCGGGAGATAATAGGGGAAAAACTGTTTTTT	CASSREIIGEKLFF
TRBV13	TRBD1	TRBJ2-7	few	TGTGCCAGCAGCCCGGGACAGGCCGCCTACGAGCAGTACTTC	CASSPGQAAYEQYF
TRBV4-1	-	TRBJ2-1	-	TGCGCCAGCAGCCAAGAAAGTCTCAAGGCGGCAGCCAACTACAATGAGCAGTTCTTC	CASSQESLKAAANYNEQFF
TRBV11-3	TRBD1	TRBJ2-5	-	TGTGCCAGCAGCCACAGGGACAGAGAAGAGACCCAGTACTTC	CASSHRDREETQYF
TRBV7-8	TRBD1	TRBJ1-5	-	TGTGCCAGCAGCTCCAAAGACAGGGGGTTTTTGGTTGGCAATCAGCCCCAGCATTTT	CASSSKDRGFLVGNQPQHF
TRBV28	TRBD2	TRBJ2-3	once	TGTGCCAGCAGTCCCCTAGCGGGAGGGCGCACAGATACGCAGTATTTT	CASSPLAGGRTDTQYF